This is a list of T cell receptor beta chains from one sample in a study of cytomegalovirus exposure and HLA in healthy donors. Only in-frame clones appear in the TCRdb table, and some are missing; sequencing was by immunoSEQ multiplex PCR. The sample lists 100,000 or so clones, approximately 68% occurring once. Sequencing input: PBMCs. These receptors all come from a woman under 30 in good health and CMV-seropositive. The CDR3 runs from the conserved cysteine through the conserved F or W. A D gene is named only where the DNA matches it firmly. Rows give clone size only sometimes, using once, few, many, or a class for an expanded clone.

J gene	D gene	V gene	clone size	CDR3 protein	CDR3 DNA
TRBJ2-7	.	TRBV5-4	.	CASSLALTGPGAYEQYF	TGTGCCAGCAGCTTGGCCTTGACAGGACCTGGGGCCTACGAGCAGTACTTC
TRBJ2-5	.	TRBV7-7	.	CASSLGGSQYETQYF	TGTGCTAGCAGCTTAGGAGGGAGTCAATACGAGACCCAGTACTTC
TRBJ1-4	.	TRBV15	.	CATSRDNLRREKLFF	TGTGCCACCAGCAGAGATAACCTGCGGCGCGAAAAACTGTTTTTT
TRBJ1-1	.	TRBV11-2	.	CASSTQGNTEAFF	TGTGCCAGCAGTACACAGGGGAACACTGAAGCTTTCTTT
TRBJ1-3	.	TRBV6-5	.	CASSYSRGGNTIYF	TGTGCCAGCAGTTACTCCAGAGGTGGAAACACCATATATTTT
TRBJ2-5	TRBD2	TRBV7-7	few	CASSLGLAGVETQYF	TGTGCTAGCAGCTTAGGACTAGCGGGGGTGGAGACCCAGTACTTC
TRBJ1-5	.	TRBV28	.	CASRGADQPQHF	TGTGCCAGCAGGGGAGCGGATCAGCCCCAGCATTTT
TRBJ2-5	TRBD2	TRBV6-1	.	CASSVSGGSLGETQYF	TGTGCCAGCAGTGTCAGCGGGGGTTCCCTGGGAGAGACCCAGTACTTC
TRBJ2-1	.	TRBV27	.	CASSSFNEQFF	TGTGCCAGCAGCTCCTTCAATGAGCAGTTCTTC
TRBJ2-3	.	TRBV7-2	few	CASSAGNTDTQYF	TGTGCCAGCAGCGCCGGGAACACAGATACGCAGTATTTT
TRBJ2-3	TRBD2	TRBV7-8	.	CASSLGVSGSADTQYF	TGTGCCAGCAGCTTAGGAGTTAGCGGGAGCGCAGATACGCAGTATTTT
TRBJ2-2	.	TRBV10-3	.	CAIAGQYTGELFF	TGTGCCATCGCAGGACAGTACACCGGGGAGCTGTTTTTT
TRBJ1-5	TRBD1	TRBV11-2	.	CASSLRSGGGSNQPQHF	TGTGCCAGCAGCTTACGGTCAGGGGGAGGTAGCAATCAGCCCCAGCATTTT
TRBJ2-1	.	TRBV7-3	once	CASSFPQGSYNEQFF	TGTGCCAGCAGCTTCCCACAGGGTTCCTACAATGAGCAGTTCTTC
TRBJ2-3	TRBD2	TRBV2	.	CARKGTSGTDTQYF	TGTGCCAGAAAAGGGACTAGCGGCACAGATACGCAGTATTTT
TRBJ2-5	.	TRBV7-9	.	CASSPREETQYF	TGTGCCAGCAGCCCTCGGGAGGAGACCCAGTACTTC
TRBJ2-7	TRBD2	TRBV6-1	few	CASIETSGEQYF	TGTGCCAGCATCGAGACTAGCGGCGAGCAGTACTTC
TRBJ2-7	TRBD1	TRBV6-5	.	CASSYSGGQVPYEQYF	TGTGCCAGCAGTTACTCGGGGGGACAGGTCCCCTACGAGCAGTACTTC
TRBJ2-3	.	TRBV4-3	.	CASSWSGDTQYF	TGCGCCAGCAGCTGGTCGGGAGATACGCAGTATTTT
TRBJ2-7	TRBD2	TRBV7-2	.	CASSLVGLAGGSYEQYF	TGTGCCAGCAGCTTAGTAGGACTAGCGGGAGGGTCCTACGAGCAGTACTTC
TRBJ2-7	.	TRBV28	.	CASSLIDSDYEQYF	TGTGCCAGCAGTTTAATCGACAGTGATTACGAGCAGTACTTC
TRBJ2-7	.	TRBV4-2	.	CASSQSRGGNEQYF	TGTGCCAGCAGCCAGAGTAGGGGGGGGAACGAGCAGTACTTC
TRBJ1-1	.	TRBV7-2	.	CASSLGHVTEAFF	TGTGCCAGCAGCTTAGGACACGTCACTGAAGCTTTCTTT
TRBJ2-5	TRBD1	TRBV29-1	.	CSVEIGGTGGETQYF	TGCAGCGTTGAAATTGGTGGGACAGGGGGGGAGACCCAGTACTTC
TRBJ1-4	.	TRBV6-5	.	CASSYSTGQGDEKLFF	TGTGCCAGCAGTTACTCGACGGGACAAGGGGATGAAAAACTGTTTTTT
TRBJ1-2	.	TRBV25-1	.	CASSEAPGEGKNYGYTF	TGTGCCAGCAGTGAGGCCCCCGGGGAGGGGAAGAACTATGGCTACACCTTC